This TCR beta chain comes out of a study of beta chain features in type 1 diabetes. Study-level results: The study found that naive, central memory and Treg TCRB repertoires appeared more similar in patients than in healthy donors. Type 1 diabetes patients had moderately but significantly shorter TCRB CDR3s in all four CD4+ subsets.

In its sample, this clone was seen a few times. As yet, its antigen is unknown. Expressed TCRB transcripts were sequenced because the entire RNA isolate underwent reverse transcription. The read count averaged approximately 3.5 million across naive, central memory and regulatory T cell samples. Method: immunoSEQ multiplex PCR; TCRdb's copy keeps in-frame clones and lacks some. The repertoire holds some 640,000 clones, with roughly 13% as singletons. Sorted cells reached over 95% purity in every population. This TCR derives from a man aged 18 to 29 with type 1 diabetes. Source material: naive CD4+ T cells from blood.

CDR3 nucleotides: TGCAGCGTTGACCGTGCTAGCACAGATACGCAGTATTTT. It specifies CSVDRASTDTQYF. V usage is TRBV29-1 and J usage is TRBJ2-3, with D hard to call. Per germline, CDR1 SQVTM and CDR2 ANQGSEA. V dropped 3 bases and J dropped 0 bases, with 7 bases sitting between them. The CDR3 loop spans 13 amino acids.